These 11 T cell receptor beta chains originate from one sample sequenced in a study of blood T cell repertoires in COVID-19. TCRdb's copy holds only in-frame clones and misses some; the assay was immunoSEQ multiplex PCR. The sample includes under 300,000 clones, roughly 88% of them seen just once. Sequenced sample: peripheral blood. These receptors all come from a woman aged 30 to 39 with active or convalescent COVID-19.

The chain links TRBV30 to TRBJ2-6; possibly TRBD1 for D (5 bases). Germline loops: CDR1 GTSNPN, CDR2 SVGIG (reference sequence). The CDR3 runs to 13 residues. V dropped 5 bases and J dropped 0 bases, with 5 bases sitting between them. CDR3 in DNA: TGTGCCTGGGACAGCTCTGGGGCCAACGTCCTGACTTTC. Amino acid sequence: CAWDSSGANVLTF.

The rearrangement uses TRBV12-3 or TRBV12-4 and TRBJ1-1; the D gene is possibly TRBD1 (5 bases). V gave up 3 bases and J gave up 6 bases, with 11 bases separating them. The CDR3 has 13 residues. The CDR3 sequence is CASSLQGNAEAFF. In DNA form, the CDR3 reads TGTGCCAGCAGTTTGCAGGGAAATGCTGAAGCTTTCTTT.

The chain carries TRBV12-5 and TRBJ1-2; 7 bases are a match to TRBD1. CDR1 is LGHNT and CDR2 is FRNRAP in the germline V gene. The CDR3 contains 18 residues. V was clipped by 1 base and J by 1 base; unmatched bases: 12. CDR3 loop: CASGLDPWSGTVNYGYTF. CDR3 sequence (DNA): TGTGCTAGTGGTTTGGACCCCTGGTCCGGGACAGTTAACTATGGCTACACCTTC. Looking up the rest from reference TRBV12-5 and TRBJ1-2 gives the full variable domain: DARVTQTPRHKVTEMGQEVTMRCQPILGHNTVFWYRQTMMQGLELLAYFRNRAPLDDSGMPKDRFSAEMPDATLATLKIQPSEPRDSAVYFCASGLDPWSGTVNYGYTFGSGTRLTVV.

This chain links TRBV5-4 with TRBJ2-3; TRBD1 is a possible D gene (5 bases). The germline gives CDR1 SGHNT, CDR2 YYREEE (reference sequence). Trimming removed 4 bases from V and 1 base from J, with 13 bases in between. The CDR3 is 15 amino acids. CDR3 in amino acids: CASSVAGLGTDTQYF. The CDR3 DNA sequence: TGTGCCAGCAGCGTCGCAGGGCTTGGCACAGATACGCAGTATTTT.

The chain couples TRBV24-1 to TRBJ1-1; 7 bases are a match to TRBD1. V shed 2 bases and J 5 bases; nucleotides not matched to a gene: 7. Germline V gene lookup returns CDR1 KGHDR and CDR2 SFDVKD. CDR3 length: 15 residues. The CDR3 sequence is CATSDWTYRGTEAFF. The CDR3 DNA follows: TGTGCCACCAGTGATTGGACCTACAGGGGAACTGAAGCTTTCTTT.

The chain carries TRBV21-1 and TRBJ1-1; TRBD1 is the table's D call and was not checked against the DNA. TRBV21-1 is a listed pseudogene. The CDR3 sequence is 14 residues long. The CDR3 DNA follows: TGTGCCAGCAGCAGGGGCTCATCGTCCTTCGAAGCTTTCTTT. Its translation is CASSRGSSSFEAFF.

This clone was observed a single time. V is TRBV6-5 and J is TRBJ1-5, with 8 positions matching TRBD1. The CDR3 runs 13 residues. J gave up 7 bases and V 8 bases, and 7 bases lay outside the gene matches. From germline, CDR1 is MNHEY and CDR2 SVGAGI. The CDR3 nucleotides read TGTGCCAGCCACGACAGGGGAGGACAGCCCCAGCATTTT. This encodes CASHDRGGQPQHF.

The chain couples TRBV7-9 to TRBJ2-2, with D unclear. In germline, CDR1 is SEHNR, CDR2 FQNEAQ (reference sequence). Trimming removed 8 bases from V and 0 bases from J, with 10 bases in between. The CDR3 spans 14 residues. In DNA form, the CDR3 reads TGTGCCAGCGAGAGACTCTCGAACACCGGGGAGCTGTTTTTT. It yields the protein CASERLSNTGELFF.

The chain joins TRBV7-8 to TRBJ2-1; 7 nucleotides align to TRBD1. Germline CDR1 reads SGHVS; CDR2 reads FQNEAQ. Germline trimming cut 3 bases from V and 9 bases from J; bases unmatched to any gene: 14. The CDR3 runs 16 residues. The CDR3 spells CASSFSRDRGWGEQFF. CDR3 bases: TGTGCCAGCAGCTTCTCCCGGGACAGAGGGTGGGGTGAGCAGTTCTTC.

This clone was recorded only once. The chain is built from TRBV6-6 and TRBJ1-2, with D possibly matching TRBD1 (6 bases). V gave up 6 bases and J gave up 12 bases, with 14 bases separating them. Germline CDR1 reads MNHNY; CDR2 reads SVGAGI (reference sequence). This CDR3 contains 11 residues. The DNA of the CDR3 is TGTGCCAGCAGCCCGGACAGCGGTAACACCTTC. It translates to CASSPDSGNTF.

The chain recombines TRBV5-4 with TRBJ2-5, with D hard to call. V was pared by 3 bases and J by 0 bases, with 9 bases between. The CDR3 sequence is 14 residues long. From germline, CDR1 is SGHNT and CDR2 YYREEE (reference sequence). The CDR3 DNA reads as TGTGCCAGCAGCTCCGCGTCGTACCAAGAGACCCAGTACTTC. This translates into CASSSASYQETQYF.